These 5 T cell receptor beta chains came from one sample sequenced in a study of blood T cells in healthy people across ages. Through a sample-barcoded 5' primer and a J-beta primer mix, a second PCR was run for roughly 6 to 11 cycles. TCRdb processed the 5' RACE reads anew with MiXCR; each CDR3 protein has one entry. The table includes about 1.8 million distinct CDR3 sequences, about 50% detected once. The sequencing sample was made of blood. These receptors were collected from a woman aged 40 to 49 in good health.

The chain has TRBV6-2 or TRBV6-3 and TRBJ2-1; the D gene is possibly TRBD1 (5 bases). CDR3 length: 14 amino acids. V lost 2 bases and J 10 bases, leaving 15 bases between the germline ends. Germline CDR1 and CDR2: MNHEY and SVGEGT. CDR3 residues: CASSYTTTGREQFF. The CDR3 DNA reads TGTGCCAGCAGTTACACCACCACAGGAAGAGAGCAGTTCTTC.

The CDR3 reads CASSLSLPGPGSGYTF. Written as DNA, the CDR3 is TGTGCCAGCAGCTTAAGTCTGCCAGGGCCGGGGAGTGGCTACACCTTC. This sequence joins TRBV7-9 and TRBJ1-2; TRBD1 is a possible D gene (5 bases). The CDR3 is 16 amino acids. Germline V gene lookup returns CDR1 SEHNR and CDR2 FQNEAQ (reference sequence). V lost 2 bases and J 7 bases, leaving 20 bases between the germline ends.

The chain recombines TRBV11-2 with TRBJ1-4; D remains ambiguous. Per germline, CDR1 SGHAT and CDR2 FQNNGV. V lost 4 bases and J lost 9, with 18 bases in between. This CDR3 contains 15 residues. CDR3 DNA: TGTGCCAGCAGCTCCGCCCCCACGGCGCCCCAAAAACTGTTTTTT. Translated, it gives CASSSAPTAPQKLFF.

This clonotype was detected only once. The rearrangement uses TRBV28 and TRBJ1-2, with a weak D call TRBD1 (6 bases). The ends were cut back, 10 bases at V and 2 bases at J, with 14 bases in the middle. Germline V lookup: CDR1 MDHEN, CDR2 SYDVKM. The CDR3 contains 13 residues. The CDR3 sequence: CANRDTKNYGYTF. The CDR3 nucleotides are TGTGCCAACCGGGACACCAAAAACTATGGCTACACCTTC.

Only a few counts were recorded for this clonotype. This rearrangement joins TRBV20-1 to TRBJ1-6; perhaps TRBD1 as D (5 bases). The germline V gene encodes CDR1 DFQATT and CDR2 SNEGSKA (reference sequence). The germline V and J ends were trimmed by 1 base and 10 bases, with 17 bases remaining between them. The CDR3 is made up of 15 amino acids. This CDR3 reads CSARVLRALESPLHF. The CDR3 nucleotides are TGCAGTGCTAGAGTACTCAGGGCGCTGGAGTCACCCCTCCACTTT.